This entry describes one T cell receptor (beta chain). Its specificity is not known. The entry originates in a study of T cells in tuberculosis. Study-wide context: This South African cohort compared adolescents with or without latent tuberculosis against adults with active tuberculosis.

Each donor contributed 85,000 to 100,000 T cells on average, unsorted. The CDR3 contains 13 residues. Germline V gives CDR1 SGDLS, CDR2 YYNGEE. V gave up 0 bases and J gave up 1 base, with 4 bases separating them. Study-level points and caveats: Classification accuracy was 85% to 90% (AUROC approximately 0.9) with the GMM-specific repertoire.

The assay was immunoSEQ multiplex PCR, and TCRdb's table has in-frame clones only and misses some. This table has tens of thousands of clones, about 94% appearing once. The V gene is TRBV9, the J gene TRBJ1-1; D gene unclear. Sequencing was done on a sample of PBMCs. This receptor was taken from a donor aged 10-29 years with latent tuberculosis or without tuberculosis infection. Some clones in this sample may be carry-over from other donors' samples. DNA of the CDR3: TGTGCCAGCAGCGTAGGAGAGAACACTGAAGCTTTCTTT. It codes for CASSVGENTEAFF.